Many counts were recorded for the clone carrying this T cell receptor beta chain. These data come from a study of T-cell reconstitution after alpha-beta-depleted transplantation in children. Preparation of the TCRbeta library involved a method that used unique molecular identifiers. One entry per CDR3 protein results from TCRdb running MiXCR on the PCR reads. This table holds hundreds of thousands of distinct CDR3 sequences, roughly 10% found once. This TCR came from a human donor who donated a stem cell graft to a child with acute lymphoblastic leukemia. Sample: PBMCs from the stem cell graft donor, taken from the stem cell graft.

Here the CDR3 DNA reads TGTGCCAGCAGTCCCCCTTACAATGAGCAGTTCTTC. This encodes CASSPPYNEQFF. V and J are TRBV6-6 and TRBJ2-1; D gene ambiguous. Germline V gives CDR1 MNHNY, CDR2 SVGAGI (reference sequence). V was shortened by 5 bases and J by 4 bases, with 6 bases between the two germline ends. CDR3 length: 12 residues.